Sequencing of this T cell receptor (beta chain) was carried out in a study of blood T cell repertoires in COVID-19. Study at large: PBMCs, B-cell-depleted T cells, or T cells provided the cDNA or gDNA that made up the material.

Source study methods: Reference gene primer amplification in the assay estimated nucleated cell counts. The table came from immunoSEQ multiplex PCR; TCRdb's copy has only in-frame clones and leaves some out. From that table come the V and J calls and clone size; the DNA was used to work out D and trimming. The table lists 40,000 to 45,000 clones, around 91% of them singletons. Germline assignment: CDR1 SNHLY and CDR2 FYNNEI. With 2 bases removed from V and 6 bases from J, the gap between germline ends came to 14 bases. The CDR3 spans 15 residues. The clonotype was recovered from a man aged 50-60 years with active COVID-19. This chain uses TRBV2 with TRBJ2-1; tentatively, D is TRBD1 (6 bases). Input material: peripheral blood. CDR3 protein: CASSEWGQGSNEQFF. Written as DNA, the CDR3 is TGTGCCAGCAGTGAATGGGGGCAGGGATCCAATGAGCAGTTCTTC.